The 6 T cell receptor beta chains reported below all come from one sample, sequenced in a study of T cell responses to AZD1222 COVID-19 vaccine. Generated by immunoSEQ multiplex PCR, the TCRdb table keeps only in-frame clones and is missing some. The table shows about 130,000 clones, with roughly 90% occurring only once. The material sequenced was peripheral blood, taken 28 days after the second AZD1222 dose. These TCRs come from an adult who received the AZD1222 COVID-19 vaccine.

The genes are TRBV5-1 and TRBJ1-2; possible D gene TRBD1, 6 bases. Germline lookup yields CDR1 SGHRS and CDR2 YFSETQ. This CDR3 has 13 residues. Trimming pared 4 bases from V and 8 bases from J, leaving 15 bases between. The CDR3 nucleotides are TGCGCCAGCAGCCCAGGGGTAAACTCGGGCTACACCTTC. Translation gives CASSPGVNSGYTF. Variable domain in full (rest from reference TRBV5-1 and TRBJ1-2): KAGVTQTPRYLIKTRGQQVTLSCSPISGHRSVSWYQQTPGQGLQFLFEYFSETQRNKGNFPGRFSGRQFSNSRSEMNVSTLELGDSALYLCASSPGVNSGYTFGSGTRLTVV.

This sequence joins TRBV3-1 (or the pseudogene TRBV3-2) and TRBJ2-7, with 7 bases fitting TRBD1. V lost 3 bases, J lost 2 bases, and 7 bases stayed unmatched. The CDR3 has 15 amino acids. Germline V CDR1 and CDR2: LGHDT, YNNKEL (reference sequence). The DNA for the CDR3 is TGTGCCAGCAGCCAGCCGGGACAGCCCCCCTACGAGCAGTACTTC. This encodes CASSQPGQPPYEQYF.

The CDR3 region has the DNA TGTGCCAGCAGTATCGATAAGGGACAGGGCAATGGCTACACCTTC. Encoded protein: CASSIDKGQGNGYTF. The chain has TRBV6-5 and TRBJ1-2, with 9 bases lining up with TRBD1. The ends lost 5 bases at V and 6 bases at J; junction bases unmatched: 10. Germline V gives CDR1 MNHEY, CDR2 SVGAGI. This CDR3 comprises 15 residues.

This rearrangement joins TRBV19 to TRBJ1-2; D ambiguous. The CDR3 extends over 14 amino acids. The germline CDR1 and CDR2 sequences are LNHDA and SQIVND (reference sequence). The V end was cut by 6 bases, the J end by 2 bases, with 13 bases between. DNA for the CDR3: TGTGCCAGTAGGTTTCCGGGAATCAACTATGGCTACACCTTC. This encodes CASRFPGINYGYTF.

This clone turned up a few times. The genes are TRBV1 and TRBJ2-1; no check of the table's D call, TRBD2, against the DNA was made. TRBV1 is an annotated pseudogene. This CDR3 comprises 13 residues. The CDR3 reads CTSSQGGAIEQFF. CDR3 DNA sequence: TGCACCAGCAGCCAAGGAGGAGCGATTGAGCAGTTCTTC.

J is TRBJ1-4 and V is TRBV19; a possible D gene is TRBD1 (5 bases). The CDR3 has 15 amino acids. The V gene's germline CDR1 is LNHDA and CDR2 SQIVND (reference sequence). Trimming pared 3 bases from V and 8 bases from J, leaving 16 bases between. In DNA, the CDR3 is TGTGCCAGTAGTATCCTCATTCGACAGCACGAAAAACTGTTTTTT. It yields the protein CASSILIRQHEKLFF. Full variable domain (remainder filled in from reference TRBV19 and TRBJ1-4): DGGITQSPKYLFRKEGQNVTLSCEQNLNHDAMYWYRQDPGQGLRLIYYSQIVNDFQKGDIAEGYSVSREKKESFPLTVTSAQKNPTAFYLCASSILIRQHEKLFFGSGTQLSVL.